The 16 T cell receptor beta chains reported below all come from one sample, sequenced in a study of graft-versus-host responses after intestinal transplantation. Assay used: immunoSEQ multiplex PCR; TCRdb lists only in-frame clones, some missing. The sample includes 95,000 to 150,000 clones, around 93% of them seen just once. No antigens are known for them. The material was unstimulated CD4+ T cells sorted from spleen or lymph node cells, obtained before intestinal transplant. These receptors all stem from a human donor who received an intestinal transplant.

The rearrangement links TRBV30 to TRBJ2-1; TRBD1 or TRBD2 may be the D gene (5 bases each). The V end lost 0 bases, the J end lost 6 bases, and 12 bases lay between the germline ends. Germline CDR1 is GTSNPN and CDR2 is SVGIG (reference sequence). The CDR3 is 14 amino acids. CDR3 sequence (DNA): TGTGCCTGGAGTGTGACTGTGGGGGTCAATGAGCAGTTCTTC. It is translated as CAWSVTVGVNEQFF.

The chain couples TRBV30 to TRBJ1-1; 8 bases map to TRBD1. There are 13 residues in the CDR3. Trimming took 5 bases from V and 5 from J; bases not matched to a gene: 7. The germline CDR1 and CDR2 sequences are GTSNPN and SVGIG (reference sequence). CDR3 bases: TGTGCCTGGCGAGACAGGGGAGGGACTGAAGCTTTCTTT. Protein product: CAWRDRGGTEAFF.

This clone was recorded once. In DNA, the CDR3 is TGCGCCAGCAGCTTGTATATGAGGGCACTAGCCAGCACCGGGGAGCTGTTTTTT. Amino acid sequence: CASSLYMRALASTGELFF. The V call is TRBV5-1, the J call TRBJ2-2; a weak D match, TRBD2 (6 bases). From germline, CDR1 is SGHRS and CDR2 YFSETQ. V was clipped by 1 base and J by 4 bases, with 20 bases between them. This CDR3 is 18 amino acids long.

The rearrangement links TRBV28 to TRBJ2-5; tentatively, D is TRBD2 (6 bases). With the DNA end fitting TRBJ2-7 better, the J assignment may be wrong. CDR3 length equals 16 residues. Germline lookup yields CDR1 MDHEN and CDR2 SYDVKM. CDR3 sequence (DNA): TGTGCCAGCAGTTTATCCGCGGGCCGGCGGGGCTACGAGCAGTACTTC. This translates into CASSLSAGRRGYEQYF.

The chain joins TRBV7-8 to TRBJ2-4, with a possible D match to TRBD2 (6 bases). The germline CDR1 and CDR2 sequences are SGHVS and FQNEAQ. The CDR3 has 17 amino acids. Trimming shortened V by 5 bases and J by 2 bases, and 19 bases separated the two germline ends. The CDR3 loop is CASSGPREDSTKNIQYF. DNA for the CDR3: TGTGCCAGCAGCGGGCCCAGGGAGGACTCTACCAAAAACATTCAGTACTTC.

Details on this clone: Relative to the germline gene, one junction end is altered; a read error may explain this. The chain is built from TRBV28 and TRBJ1-2, with D perhaps matching TRBD1 (6 bases). Germline CDR1 and CDR2: MDHEN and SYDVKM. The CDR3 is 12 amino acids. The CDR3 reads CASSLSWSGASF. In nucleotides, the CDR3 is TGTGCCAGCAGTTTATCGTGGTCAGGGGCCAGCTTC.

This chain links TRBV5-4 with TRBJ2-7; TRBD2 matches 12 bases. This CDR3 region has 16 residues. Germline CDR1 and CDR2: SGHNT and YYREEE (reference sequence). V trimming: 4 bases; J trimming: 0 bases; junction bases outside the gene matches: 5. CDR3 nucleotide sequence: TGTGCCAGCAGCACGGGACTAGCGGGCAACTCCTACGAGCAGTACTTC. Amino acid sequence: CASSTGLAGNSYEQYF.

CDR3 coding DNA: TGTGCCAGCAGCCAGGGGGGTTGGGGTGAAAAACTGTTTTTT. Residues: CASSQGGWGEKLFF. The genes are TRBV7-2 and TRBJ1-4, with 7 bases identical to TRBD1. The CDR3 sequence is 14 residues long. V shed 5 bases, J shed 7 bases, and the junction held 7 bases outside the gene matches. Per germline, CDR1 SGHTA and CDR2 FQGNSA.

The chain joins TRBV6-6 to TRBJ2-1, with D unclear. Germline V CDR1 and CDR2: MNHNY, SVGAGI (reference sequence). The CDR3 sequence is 13 residues long. V was pared by 4 bases and J by 6 bases, with 10 bases between. The CDR3 region is CASSFPPSNEQFF. In DNA, the CDR3 is TGTGCCAGCAGTTTCCCGCCAAGCAATGAGCAGTTCTTC.

This chain connects TRBV5-1 to TRBJ2-6, with D hard to call. This CDR3 contains 17 residues. Trimming left V 0 bases short and J 0 bases short, with 10 bases between. Per the germline V gene, CDR1 is SGHRS and CDR2 is YFSETQ. The DNA of the CDR3 is TGCGCCAGCAGCTTGGTTCCGGGCCGCTCTGGGGCCAACGTCCTGACTTTC. Protein: CASSLVPGRSGANVLTF.

The chain employs TRBV30 and TRBJ1-3; D call uncertain. The CDR3 totals 13 residues. The ends were cut back, 1 base at V and 1 base at J, with 5 bases in the middle. Germline CDR1 reads GTSNPN; CDR2 reads SVGIG (reference sequence). DNA for the CDR3: TGTGCCTGGAGTGGGGGTTCTGGAAACACCATATATTTT. This sequence encodes CAWSGGSGNTIYF. Using reference TRBV30 and TRBJ1-3 for the parts outside the CDR3, the full variable domain is SQTIHQWPATLVQPVGSPLSLECTVEGTSNPNLYWYRQAAGRGLQLLFYSVGIGQISSEVPQNLSASRPQDRQFILSSKKLLLSDSGFYLCAWSGGSGNTIYFGEGSWLTVV.

The CDR3 protein is CASSQEQQGAYEQYF. CDR3 DNA sequence: TGCGCCAGCAGCCAAGAACAACAGGGGGCCTACGAGCAGTACTTC. The J gene is TRBJ2-7, the V gene TRBV4-1, with TRBD1 identical over 8 bases. CDR1 is MGHRA, CDR2 YSYEKL, per germline. This CDR3 comprises 15 residues. V dropped 0 bases and J dropped 2; count of bases not matched to a gene: 3.

This clone has a single count. This sequence joins TRBV6-5 and TRBJ1-5; 9 nucleotides match TRBD1. Trimming at V came to 6 bases and at J to 12 bases, leaving 3 bases not matched to a gene. Germline V gives CDR1 MNHEY, CDR2 SVGAGI. The CDR3 is made up of 11 amino acids. The CDR3 DNA is TGTGCCAGCAGACAGGGGGCTGACCAGCATTTT. Encoded protein: CASRQGADQHF.

V and J are TRBV7-9 and TRBJ1-2, with D possibly matching TRBD1 (5 bases). CDR1 and CDR2 (germline): SEHNR, FQNEAQ (reference sequence). This CDR3 has 14 amino acids. Trimming stripped 5 bases from V and 7 bases from J, with 17 bases between. The CDR3 reads CASSKIQAQGGYTF. For the CDR3, the DNA is TGTGCCAGCAGCAAGATTCAGGCCCAGGGTGGCTACACCTTC.

The V and J genes are TRBV6-5 and TRBJ2-5, with D maybe TRBD1 (5 bases). Germline values: CDR1 MNHEY, CDR2 SVGAGI. Trimming shortened V by 0 bases and J by 4 bases, and 15 bases separated the two germline ends. CDR3 length: 16 amino acids. The CDR3: CASSYSVGVGRETQYF. CDR3 DNA sequence: TGTGCCAGCAGTTACTCGGTAGGGGTCGGTCGAGAGACCCAGTACTTC.

The rearrangement uses TRBV5-8 and TRBJ2-3, with D unresolved. The V end lost 0 bases, the J end lost 2 bases, and 7 bases lay between the germline ends. The CDR3 has 14 amino acids. The germline CDR1 and CDR2 sequences are SGHTS and YDEGEE. For the CDR3, the DNA is TGTGCCAGCAGCTTGGAGGGTCTCACAGATACGCAGTATTTT. It translates to CASSLEGLTDTQYF.